A single sample gave rise to the 12 T cell receptor beta chains below, sequenced in a study of Graves' ophthalmopathy and Graves' hyperthyroidism. The sequenced template was RNA, covering the TCR beta CDR3 region. After a first-round RT-PCR with HTBI primers, a second-round multiplex PCR was run. A single record per CDR3 protein comes from TCRdb applying MiXCR to the multiplex PCR reads. The repertoire consists of 360,000 or so distinct CDR3 sequences, with roughly 18% occurring once and the leading ten covering around 1.5%. Material: peripheral blood. These receptor sequences come from a woman younger than 35 with Graves' ophthalmopathy.

This clonotype was seen repeatedly, ten times or more. V and J are TRBV11-2 and TRBJ1-3; D gene unclear. The CDR3 sequence is 16 residues long. The V and J ends lost 0 bases and 0 bases respectively, with 9 bases between them. Germline V CDR1 and CDR2: SGHAT, FQNNGV. In DNA form, the CDR3 reads TGTGCCAGCAGCTTAGAAAGGATCTTCTCTGGAAACACCATATATTTT. Translating gives CASSLERIFSGNTIYF.

Ten or more counts support this clonotype. The rearrangement joins TRBV6-2 or TRBV6-3 to TRBJ2-2; no clear D. Trimming left V 5 bases short and J 16 bases short, with 23 bases between. This CDR3 has 14 residues. Germline V gene data show CDR1 as MNHEY and CDR2 as SVGEGT. The CDR3 protein is CASSAINSADLWFF. The CDR3 DNA reads as TGTGCCAGCAGTGCTATCAATTCTGCGGACCTCTGGTTTTTT.

The chain is built from TRBV2 and TRBJ2-7; 8 bases are shared with TRBD1. Germline assignment: CDR1 SNHLY and CDR2 FYNNEI. The J segment lost 3 bases and the V segment lost 6 bases, leaving 7 bases of the junction unmatched. The CDR3 runs 14 residues. The CDR3 loop is CASRQGDISYEQYF. CDR3 in DNA: TGTGCCAGCAGACAGGGGGACATAAGCTACGAGCAGTACTTC.

This clonotype showed up many times. This chain joins TRBV6-5 and TRBJ2-7; D perhaps matches TRBD1 (5 bases). CDR1 is MNHEY and CDR2 is SVGAGI in the germline V gene. The CDR3 spans 12 residues. The V end was cut by 2 bases, the J end by 3 bases, with 5 bases between. The CDR3 is CASSYDSYEQYF. CDR3 nucleotides: TGTGCCAGCAGTTACGACAGCTACGAGCAGTACTTC.

The chain is built from TRBV6-5 and TRBJ2-4; D possibly corresponds to TRBD1 (6 bases). Germline V gene lookup returns CDR1 MNHEY and CDR2 SVGAGI. Trimming pared 2 bases from V and 6 bases from J, leaving 17 bases between. This CDR3 comprises 16 residues. CDR3 coding DNA: TGTGCCAGCAGTTACGACGCAGGGGAGAGTAGAAACATTCAGTACTTC. Encoded protein: CASSYDAGESRNIQYF.

In this sample, this clonotype turned up many times. The J gene is TRBJ2-5, the V gene TRBV7-8; the match to TRBD1 covers 8 bases. CDR1 and CDR2 from the germline V gene are SGHVS and FQNEAQ. The CDR3 runs to 18 residues. V trimming: 4 bases; J trimming: 3 bases; junction bases outside the gene matches: 16. CDR3 region: CASSYVPFTRGRKETQYF. In nucleotides, the CDR3 is TGTGCCAGCAGCTACGTCCCGTTCACCAGGGGGCGCAAAGAGACCCAGTACTTC.

The chain combines TRBV30 with TRBJ2-7, with TRBD2 identical over 7 bases. After removal of 1 base from V and 2 bases from J, the junction contained 2 bases not matched to a gene. Germline CDR1 GTSNPN, CDR2 SVGIG (reference sequence). The CDR3 consists of 13 residues. CDR3 residues: CAWSGGGPYEQYF. As DNA, the CDR3 is TGTGCCTGGAGTGGGGGGGGACCCTACGAGCAGTACTTC.

The sample holds many counts of this clonotype. The chain recombines TRBV28 with TRBJ1-2; a weak D match, TRBD1 (5 bases). V was clipped by 3 bases and J by 2 bases, with 7 bases between them. Germline V gene lookup returns CDR1 MDHEN and CDR2 SYDVKM. This CDR3 is built from 13 residues. CDR3 in DNA: TGTGCCAGCAGTTTTGGGGCCAACTATGGCTACACCTTC. Its translation: CASSFGANYGYTF.

This clonotype was observed at least ten times. The gene calls are TRBV19 and TRBJ2-5; TRBD1 agrees at 11 bases. Germline V CDR1 and CDR2: LNHDA, SQIVND (reference sequence). The CDR3 is made up of 17 amino acids. After removal of 11 bases from V and 2 bases from J, the junction contained 16 bases not matched to a gene. The CDR3 reads CASRDRGILGGQETQYF. The DNA of the CDR3 is TGTGCCTCCCGGGACAGGGGGATATTGGGTGGTCAAGAGACCCAGTACTTC.

V and J are TRBV30 and TRBJ2-7; D is perhaps TRBD1 (6 bases). Germline CDR1 GTSNPN, CDR2 SVGIG (reference sequence). This CDR3 has 14 amino acids. Trimming removed 4 bases at V and 0 bases at J, with 13 bases between. DNA of the CDR3: TGTGCCTGGAAAAGGTCGGGACACTCCTACGAGCAGTACTTC. Encoded protein: CAWKRSGHSYEQYF.

This clonotype occurred many times. The V and J genes are TRBV19 and TRBJ1-1; weak D call: TRBD1 (6 bases). V was trimmed by 7 bases and J by 1 base, leaving 13 bases between them. The CDR3 extends over 14 amino acids. Germline V gene lookup returns CDR1 LNHDA and CDR2 SQIVND (reference sequence). The CDR3 loop is CASKVGQWNTEAFF. In DNA, the CDR3 is TGTGCCAGTAAGGTTGGACAGTGGAACACTGAAGCTTTCTTT.

This clonotype occurred many times. Since a much larger clone is just one base distant, this may be a read error. V and J are TRBV7-2 and TRBJ1-1; D is undetermined. From germline, CDR1 is SGHTA and CDR2 FQGNSA. This CDR3 has 12 amino acids. The DNA of the CDR3 is TGTGCCAGCAGCCTCTTGGCGGGTGAAGCTCTCTTT. This codes for CASSLLAGEALF.